Listed below are T cell receptor beta chains from one sample, sequenced in a study of T and B cells in COVID-19 patients. TCRdb passed the multiplex PCR reads through MiXCR, listing each CDR3 protein once. The sample yields about 4,100 distinct CDR3 sequences, about a quarter seen once. Source material: blood. The source of these receptors is a human donor with active COVID-19. The donor label of this sample is uncertain. Both conserved end residues are part of each CDR3. The D gene is left open where the match is weak. Clone size is shown for a subset of rows, as once, few, many or a class of expanded clone.

d_call: TRBD1
clone_size: few
v_call: TRBV6-6
j_call: TRBJ1-2
cdr3_nt: TGTGCCAGCAGTTACTCGCAGGGGGCTAACTATGGCTACACCTTC
cdr3_aa: CASSYSQGANYGYTF

d_call: .
clone_size: many
v_call: TRBV6-5
j_call: TRBJ2-7
cdr3_nt: TGTGCCAGCAGTTACGGACCGTTCTCCTACGAGCAGTACTTC
cdr3_aa: CASSYGPFSYEQYF

d_call: TRBD2
clone_size: medium-sized
v_call: TRBV5-5
j_call: TRBJ2-3
cdr3_nt: TGTGCCAGCAGCATTCCTAGCGGGGGTACAGATACGCAGTATTTT
cdr3_aa: CASSIPSGGTDTQYF

d_call: TRBD1
clone_size: medium-sized
v_call: TRBV29-1
j_call: TRBJ2-2
cdr3_nt: TGCAGCGGTCGCCGGACAGGGACCGGGGAGCTGTTTTTT
cdr3_aa: CSGRRTGTGELFF

d_call: .
clone_size: many
v_call: TRBV5-4
j_call: TRBJ1-2
cdr3_nt: TGTGCCAGCAGCCCTGACAGAAACTATGGCTACACCTTC
cdr3_aa: CASSPDRNYGYTF

d_call: .
clone_size: medium-sized
v_call: TRBV15
j_call: TRBJ2-3
cdr3_nt: TGTGCCACCAGCACCGGGGGAGATACGCAGTATTTT
cdr3_aa: CATSTGGDTQYF

d_call: TRBD1
clone_size: medium-sized
v_call: TRBV13
j_call: TRBJ2-1
cdr3_nt: TGTGCCAGCAGCCTTGACAGGGTCTCCTACAATGAGCAGTTCTTC
cdr3_aa: CASSLDRVSYNEQFF

d_call: .
clone_size: .
v_call: TRBV12-3/TRBV12-4
j_call: TRBJ1-2
cdr3_nt: TGTGCCAGCAGTTTCGGGGGTGGAGTGGACTATGGCTACACCTTC
cdr3_aa: CASSFGGGVDYGYTF

d_call: .
clone_size: many
v_call: TRBV27
j_call: TRBJ1-1
cdr3_nt: TGTGCCAGCCGGCCCTTTTCGGTGGCTGAAGCTTTCTTT
cdr3_aa: CASRPFSVAEAFF

d_call: TRBD1
clone_size: .
v_call: TRBV5-6
j_call: TRBJ1-3
cdr3_nt: TGTGCCAGCAGCTGGATACGCGGGACAGGGCAGTGGAGCTCTGGAAACACCATATATTTT
cdr3_aa: CASSWIRGTGQWSSGNTIYF

d_call: TRBD1
clone_size: .
v_call: TRBV11-2
j_call: TRBJ2-7
cdr3_nt: TGTGCCAGCAGCTTACTCGGACAGGGGGCGATAGGCTACGAGCAGTACTTC
cdr3_aa: CASSLLGQGAIGYEQYF

d_call: .
clone_size: .
v_call: TRBV29-1
j_call: TRBJ2-7
cdr3_nt: TGCAGCGTTGAACCGGAGGGGCCCATTGGCGAGCAGTACTTC
cdr3_aa: CSVEPEGPIGEQYF

d_call: TRBD1
clone_size: .
v_call: TRBV7-9
j_call: TRBJ1-1
cdr3_nt: TGTGCCAGCAGCCCGTGGACAGGGTTAACGACTGAAGCTTTCTTT
cdr3_aa: CASSPWTGLTTEAFF

d_call: .
clone_size: many
v_call: TRBV18
j_call: TRBJ1-1
cdr3_nt: TGTGCCAGCTCACCCCGGACGAACACTGAAGCTTTCTTT
cdr3_aa: CASSPRTNTEAFF

d_call: .
clone_size: medium-sized
v_call: TRBV24-1
j_call: TRBJ2-2
cdr3_nt: TGTGCCACCAGCCCCGACCGAAACACCGGGGAGCTGTTTTTT
cdr3_aa: CATSPDRNTGELFF

d_call: TRBD1
clone_size: .
v_call: TRBV7-2
j_call: TRBJ2-2
cdr3_nt: TGTGCCAGCAGCAACACCATGGGACAGGGGGTGATCGCCGGGGAGCTGTTTTTT
cdr3_aa: CASSNTMGQGVIAGELFF

d_call: .
clone_size: .
v_call: TRBV5-4
j_call: TRBJ1-2
cdr3_nt: TGTGCCAGCAGCTTGGGACAGGAAAGAAATGGCTACACCTTC
cdr3_aa: CASSLGQERNGYTF

d_call: .
clone_size: few
v_call: TRBV7-9
j_call: TRBJ2-3
cdr3_nt: TGTGCCAGCAGCTCTCGACAGGGCACAGATACGCAGTATTTT
cdr3_aa: CASSSRQGTDTQYF

d_call: .
clone_size: medium-sized
v_call: TRBV13
j_call: TRBJ2-7
cdr3_nt: TGTGCCAGCAGCTCGAGCTCCTACGAGCAGTACTTC
cdr3_aa: CASSSSSYEQYF

d_call: .
clone_size: large
v_call: TRBV19
j_call: TRBJ2-2
cdr3_nt: TGTGCCAGTAGTATCCTAGGGTCAGCGAACACCGGGGAGCTGTTTTTT
cdr3_aa: CASSILGSANTGELFF

d_call: .
clone_size: .
v_call: TRBV20-1
j_call: TRBJ2-1
cdr3_nt: TGCAGTGCTGTCCCATCCGGGTTCTCCTACAATGAGCAGTTCTTC
cdr3_aa: CSAVPSGFSYNEQFF

d_call: .
clone_size: medium-sized
v_call: TRBV5-4
j_call: TRBJ2-3
cdr3_nt: TGTGCCAGCAGCTTGGCCTTGGGGGGTAGCGGCACAGATACGCAGTATTTT
cdr3_aa: CASSLALGGSGTDTQYF

d_call: .
clone_size: medium-sized
v_call: TRBV24-1
j_call: TRBJ2-2
cdr3_nt: TGTGCCACCAGTGCCCGGGGTAACACCGGGGAGCTGTTTTTT
cdr3_aa: CATSARGNTGELFF

d_call: TRBD2
clone_size: .
v_call: TRBV5-4
j_call: TRBJ2-7
cdr3_nt: TGTGCCGGCGGGGGGGTGGGAGAGTACGAGCAGTACTTC
cdr3_aa: CAGGGVGEYEQYF

d_call: .
clone_size: medium-sized
v_call: TRBV6-5
j_call: TRBJ1-2
cdr3_nt: TGTGCCAGCAGTCCAGGGCAGCACGGCTACACCTTC
cdr3_aa: CASSPGQHGYTF

d_call: .
clone_size: medium-sized
v_call: TRBV5-6
j_call: TRBJ1-6
cdr3_nt: TGTGCCAGCAGCTCTGGGGGGGTCTCTAATTCACCCCTCCACTTT
cdr3_aa: CASSSGGVSNSPLHF

d_call: .
clone_size: medium-sized
v_call: TRBV6-5
j_call: TRBJ2-5
cdr3_nt: TGTGCCAGCAGTTACCGCCACGGAGGGGAGACCCAGTACTTC
cdr3_aa: CASSYRHGGETQYF

d_call: .
clone_size: .
v_call: TRBV18
j_call: TRBJ1-1
cdr3_nt: TGTGCCAGCTCCCCCCCGCAAACAGGCCGCGGGGGCACTGAAGCTTTCTTT
cdr3_aa: CASSPPQTGRGGTEAFF

d_call: TRBD1
clone_size: few
v_call: TRBV6-5
j_call: TRBJ1-3
cdr3_nt: TGTGCCAGCAGTTTTGGAGGTCAGGGGGCGCAGAACACCATATATTTT
cdr3_aa: CASSFGGQGAQNTIYF

d_call: .
clone_size: .
v_call: TRBV29-1
j_call: TRBJ2-3
cdr3_nt: TGCAGCGTAAGGGCCCTGGGGAGCACAGATACGCAGTATTTT
cdr3_aa: CSVRALGSTDTQYF

d_call: TRBD1
clone_size: .
v_call: TRBV6-5
j_call: TRBJ1-1
cdr3_nt: TGTGCCAGCAGTTACTCCGCGGGACAGGGAGGCACTGAAGCTTTCTTT
cdr3_aa: CASSYSAGQGGTEAFF

d_call: .
clone_size: few
v_call: TRBV6-5
j_call: TRBJ1-2
cdr3_nt: TGTGCCAGCAGTCCCGGGCCGGGGGGTAGCACCTTC
cdr3_aa: CASSPGPGGSTF

d_call: .
clone_size: .
v_call: TRBV12-3/TRBV12-4
j_call: TRBJ2-2
cdr3_nt: TGTGCCAGCAGTTTGAGAGGCTCCACCGGGGAGCTGTTTTTT
cdr3_aa: CASSLRGSTGELFF

d_call: .
clone_size: .
v_call: TRBV7-2
j_call: TRBJ2-3
cdr3_nt: TGTGCCAGCAGCTTAATACCGGCAAACACAGATACGCAGTATTTT
cdr3_aa: CASSLIPANTDTQYF

d_call: TRBD1
clone_size: few
v_call: TRBV7-9
j_call: TRBJ2-7
cdr3_nt: TGTGCCAGCAGCTTAGTGCGGACAGGGGCCTACGAGCAGTACTTC
cdr3_aa: CASSLVRTGAYEQYF

d_call: TRBD1
clone_size: .
v_call: TRBV9
j_call: TRBJ2-2
cdr3_nt: TGTGCCAGCAGACCCGGGACAGGCGTCACCGGGGAGCTGTTTTTT
cdr3_aa: CASRPGTGVTGELFF

d_call: .
clone_size: medium-sized
v_call: TRBV19
j_call: TRBJ2-1
cdr3_nt: TGTGCCAGTAGGGAGGGGAACAATGAGCAGTTCTTC
cdr3_aa: CASREGNNEQFF

d_call: .
clone_size: .
v_call: TRBV7-2
j_call: TRBJ2-5
cdr3_nt: TGTGCCAGCAGCTTCCAGGGGTTCCAAGAGACCCAGTACTTC
cdr3_aa: CASSFQGFQETQYF

d_call: .
clone_size: medium-sized
v_call: TRBV19
j_call: TRBJ2-5
cdr3_nt: TGTGCCAGTAGTTCTCCCGGAGGAGGGGGCTCGGGGACCCAGTACTTC
cdr3_aa: CASSSPGGGGSGTQYF

d_call: .
clone_size: .
v_call: TRBV6-2/TRBV6-3
j_call: TRBJ1-1
cdr3_nt: TGTGCCAGCAGGGAACTGGGCCCGAACACTGAAGCTTTCTTT
cdr3_aa: CASRELGPNTEAFF

d_call: .
clone_size: .
v_call: TRBV6-1
j_call: TRBJ2-2
cdr3_nt: TGTGCCAGCAGTGAACTAAAAGGGCCCGGGGAGCTGTTTTTT
cdr3_aa: CASSELKGPGELFF

d_call: .
clone_size: medium-sized
v_call: TRBV12-3/TRBV12-4
j_call: TRBJ1-1
cdr3_nt: TGTGCCAGCAGTTTAATTAGTTCGAACACTGAAGCTTTCTTT
cdr3_aa: CASSLISSNTEAFF

d_call: .
clone_size: .
v_call: TRBV6-5
j_call: TRBJ1-1
cdr3_nt: TGTGCCAGCAGCCGAGGGTTAGGCACTGAAGCTTTCTTT
cdr3_aa: CASSRGLGTEAFF

d_call: TRBD1
clone_size: many
v_call: TRBV27
j_call: TRBJ1-2
cdr3_nt: TGTGCCAGCAGTTTCTCTGGACAGGGCTATGGCTACACCTTC
cdr3_aa: CASSFSGQGYGYTF

d_call: .
clone_size: .
v_call: TRBV11-2
j_call: TRBJ2-3
cdr3_nt: TGTGCCAGCAGCGTCCTATCCGGGGGTAGCACAGATACGCAGTATTTT
cdr3_aa: CASSVLSGGSTDTQYF

d_call: .
clone_size: .
v_call: TRBV6-2/TRBV6-3
j_call: TRBJ1-4
cdr3_nt: TGTGTCAGCAGTTACCAGGCAGGGCTGATTGAAAAACTGTTTTTT
cdr3_aa: CVSSYQAGLIEKLFF

d_call: .
clone_size: .
v_call: TRBV7-7
j_call: TRBJ2-2
cdr3_nt: TGTGCCAGCAGCTTCGCTAGCTGGGGGGTCTACACCGGGGAGCTGTTTTTT
cdr3_aa: CASSFASWGVYTGELFF

d_call: TRBD1
clone_size: few
v_call: TRBV12-3/TRBV12-4
j_call: TRBJ2-7
cdr3_nt: TGTGCCAGCAGTGGGGACAGGGCCTGGGAGCAGTACTTC
cdr3_aa: CASSGDRAWEQYF

d_call: .
clone_size: few
v_call: TRBV20-1
j_call: TRBJ1-6
cdr3_nt: TGCAGTGCTAGCCCAACAGTGTCTAATTCACCCCTCCACTTT
cdr3_aa: CSASPTVSNSPLHF

d_call: .
clone_size: few
v_call: TRBV10-3
j_call: TRBJ2-7
cdr3_nt: TGTGCCATCAGAGACCAGACCTACGAGCAGTACTTC
cdr3_aa: CAIRDQTYEQYF

d_call: .
clone_size: medium-sized
v_call: TRBV27
j_call: TRBJ2-1
cdr3_nt: TGTGCCAGCCTCGGGGCGGCGGGCAATGAGCAGTTCTTC
cdr3_aa: CASLGAAGNEQFF

d_call: .
clone_size: .
v_call: TRBV11-2
j_call: TRBJ1-2
cdr3_nt: TGTGCCAGCAGCACGGCAGGGTTGTATGGCTACACCTTC
cdr3_aa: CASSTAGLYGYTF

d_call: .
clone_size: medium-sized
v_call: TRBV6-5
j_call: TRBJ2-2
cdr3_nt: TGTGCCAGCAGTTACTCCCTGGCAGTGAACACCGGGGAGCTGTTTTTT
cdr3_aa: CASSYSLAVNTGELFF

d_call: TRBD1
clone_size: medium-sized
v_call: TRBV19
j_call: TRBJ1-4
cdr3_nt: TGTGCCAGTAGTACCCGGACAGGGGGAGACGGAAAACTGTTTTTT
cdr3_aa: CASSTRTGGDGKLFF

d_call: .
clone_size: few
v_call: TRBV12-3/TRBV12-4
j_call: TRBJ2-1
cdr3_nt: TGTGCCAGCAGTGATTACCCTGGAGAGGCCTACAATGAGCAGTTCTTC
cdr3_aa: CASSDYPGEAYNEQFF

d_call: TRBD1
clone_size: once
v_call: TRBV7-9
j_call: TRBJ2-4
cdr3_nt: TGTGCCAGCAGCCCGATGACAGGGCTAGCCAAAAACATTCAGTACTTC
cdr3_aa: CASSPMTGLAKNIQYF

d_call: .
clone_size: few
v_call: TRBV12-3/TRBV12-4
j_call: TRBJ2-7
cdr3_nt: TGTGCCAGCAGCCGCGGGACAAACGATTACGAGCAGTACTTC
cdr3_aa: CASSRGTNDYEQYF

d_call: .
clone_size: medium-sized
v_call: TRBV6-5
j_call: TRBJ2-3
cdr3_nt: TGTGCCAGCAGTTACTCGATGTCGATCACAGATACGCAGTATTTT
cdr3_aa: CASSYSMSITDTQYF

d_call: TRBD1
clone_size: .
v_call: TRBV12-3/TRBV12-4
j_call: TRBJ1-2
cdr3_nt: TGTGCCAGCAGTCCTCAGGGGGCGCGAGGCTACACCTTC
cdr3_aa: CASSPQGARGYTF

d_call: .
clone_size: medium-sized
v_call: TRBV15
j_call: TRBJ2-1
cdr3_nt: TGTGCCACCAGCTTGGATCTGCGTTCCCTTTACAATGAGCAGTTCTTC
cdr3_aa: CATSLDLRSLYNEQFF